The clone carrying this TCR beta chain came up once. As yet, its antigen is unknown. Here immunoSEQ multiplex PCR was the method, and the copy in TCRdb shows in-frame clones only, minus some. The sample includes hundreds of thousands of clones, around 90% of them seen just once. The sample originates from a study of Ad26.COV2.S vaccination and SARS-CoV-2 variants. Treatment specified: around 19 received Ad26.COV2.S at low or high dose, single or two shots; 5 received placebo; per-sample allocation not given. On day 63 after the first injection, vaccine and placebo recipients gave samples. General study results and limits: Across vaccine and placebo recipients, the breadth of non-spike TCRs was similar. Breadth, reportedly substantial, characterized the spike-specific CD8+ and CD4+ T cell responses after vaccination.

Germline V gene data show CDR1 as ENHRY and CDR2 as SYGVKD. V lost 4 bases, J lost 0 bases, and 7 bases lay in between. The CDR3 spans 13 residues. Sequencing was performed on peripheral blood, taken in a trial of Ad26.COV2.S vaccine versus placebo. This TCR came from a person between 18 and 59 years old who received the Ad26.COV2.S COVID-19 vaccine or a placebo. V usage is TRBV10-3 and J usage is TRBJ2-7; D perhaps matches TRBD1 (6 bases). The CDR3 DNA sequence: TGTGCCATCAGTGGGACAGCCTCCTACGAGCAGTACTTC. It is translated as CAISGTASYEQYF.